The rows below give T cell receptor beta chains drawn from one sample of a study of shared clonotypes between healthy human individuals. The assay was immunoSEQ multiplex PCR, and TCRdb's table has in-frame clones only and misses some. The data contain under 850,000 clones, 72% of them seen just once; the ten biggest clones take up more than 1.5%. The specimen was memory CD4+ T cells sorted from blood. These receptors originate from a woman in her twenties or thirties in good health. CDR3s include the opening cysteine and the closing phenylalanine or tryptophan. The D gene is left open where the match is weak. Clone size, where shown, is once, few, many, or a class for clones that have expanded.

clone size,V gene,D gene,J gene,CDR3 protein,CDR3 DNA
NA,TRBV6-1,NA,TRBJ2-7,CASILHYEQYF,TGTGCCAGCATTCTTCACTACGAGCAGTACTTC
NA,TRBV27,TRBD2,TRBJ2-4,CASSFTGTSGRVLAKNIQYF,TGTGCCAGCAGTTTCACCGGGACTAGCGGGAGAGTTCTAGCCAAAAACATTCAGTACTTC
NA,TRBV18,TRBD1,TRBJ2-1,CASRTGESSYNEQFF,TGTGCCAGCCGGACAGGGGAGAGCTCCTACAATGAGCAGTTCTTC
NA,TRBV2,TRBD1,TRBJ1-2,CASRGDREYGYTF,TGTGCCAGCAGGGGAGACAGGGAGTATGGCTACACCTTC
few,TRBV7-2,NA,TRBJ1-4,CASSFRGSTEKLFF,TGTGCCAGCAGCTTCCGGGGGTCGACTGAAAAACTGTTTTTT
NA,TRBV10-3,TRBD2,TRBJ2-3,CAISVASGATQYF,TGTGCCATCAGTGTCGCTAGCGGAGCGACGCAGTATTTT
NA,TRBV7-9,NA,TRBJ1-4,CASSLRGFNEKLFF,TGTGCCAGCAGCTTACGGGGGTTTAATGAAAAACTGTTTTTT
NA,TRBV7-9,TRBD2,TRBJ2-1,CASSFSLAGRPYNEQFF,TGTGCCAGCAGCTTCTCGCTAGCGGGGAGACCCTACAATGAGCAGTTCTTC
few,TRBV23-1,NA,TRBJ1-1,CASSQRMTAFPLNTEAFF,TGCGCCAGCAGTCAACGTATGACGGCCTTTCCTTTGAACACTGAAGCTTTCTTT
NA,TRBV28,TRBD2,TRBJ2-1,CASSLASGRAVNTQQFF,TGTGCCAGCAGTTTGGCTAGCGGGAGGGCCGTAAATACTCAGCAGTTCTTC
NA,TRBV5-4,NA,TRBJ2-7,CASSLAGRSDEQYF,TGTGCCAGCAGCTTAGCAGGGAGGAGCGACGAGCAGTACTTC